Listed below are T cell receptor beta chains from one sample, sequenced in a study of shared clonotypes between healthy human individuals. Some clones are missing from TCRdb's copy, which holds only in-frame ones; the method was immunoSEQ multiplex PCR. The sample holds about 340,000 clones, more than 60% seen once. Sample: memory CD4+ T cells sorted from blood. The receptors originated from a man in his thirties or forties in good health. The CDR3 runs from the conserved cysteine through the conserved F or W. The D gene is left open where the match is weak. Clone sizes are given selectively: once, few, many, or a class where the clone is expanded.

clone_size,j_call,d_call,cdr3_length,v_call,cdr3_nt,cdr3_aa
.,TRBJ2-3,TRBD1,14,TRBV5-4,TGTGCCAGCAGCTCTGGACAGGGCACAGATACGCAGTATTTT,CASSSGQGTDTQYF
.,TRBJ1-2,TRBD1,15,TRBV28,TGTGCCAGCAGTTCCCACAGGGGCCTCATCTATGGCTACACCTTC,CASSSHRGLIYGYTF
.,TRBJ2-5,.,12,TRBV19,TGTGCCAGTAGTATCGGTATAGAGACCCAGTACTTC,CASSIGIETQYF
.,TRBJ2-1,TRBD1,15,TRBV18,TGTGCCAGCTCCCCCGGGACAGGGACATACAATGAGCAGTTCTTC,CASSPGTGTYNEQFF
.,TRBJ1-5,.,12,TRBV15,TGTGCCACCAGCAAGGAGGTAGGGCCCCAGCATTTT,CATSKEVGPQHF
.,TRBJ2-3,TRBD2,15,TRBV5-5,TGTGCCAGCAGTCCTAGCGGGAGTGGTACAGATACGCAGTATTTT,CASSPSGSGTDTQYF
.,TRBJ1-2,.,13,TRBV5-6,TGTGCCAGTGGCCAGGGAGAGGACTATGGCTACACCTTC,CASGQGEDYGYTF
once,TRBJ2-3,TRBD2,16,TRBV5-8,TGTGCCAGCCAGACTAGCGGACCCGCTAGCACAGATACGCAGTATTTT,CASQTSGPASTDTQYF
.,TRBJ1-1,.,17,TRBV2,TGTGCCAGCAGTGAAGGGCTAAATGGAGGGATGAACACTGAAGCTTTCTTT,CASSEGLNGGMNTEAFF
.,TRBJ2-7,TRBD1,16,TRBV27,TGTGCCAGCAGTCTTATCCCCGCCGGGACAGCGCGCGAGCAGTACTTC,CASSLIPAGTAREQYF
.,TRBJ2-1,TRBD2,17,TRBV4-1,TGCGCCAGCAGCCCCAACCCGACTAGCGTTTCCTACAATGAGCAGTTCTTC,CASSPNPTSVSYNEQFF
.,TRBJ1-4,.,16,TRBV5-1,TGCGCCAGCAGCTTATCCCAGGGTACAACTAATGAAAAACTGTTTTTT,CASSLSQGTTNEKLFF
few,TRBJ2-1,.,11,TRBV27,TGTGCCAGCAGTCGTGAAAGTGAGCAGTTCTTC,CASSRESEQFF